This is a list of T cell receptor beta chains from one sample in a study of cytomegalovirus exposure and HLA in healthy donors. Assay used: immunoSEQ multiplex PCR; TCRdb lists only in-frame clones, some missing. This table holds a few hundred thousand clones, around 80% found once. The material sequenced was PBMCs. These TCRs come from a woman aged 40-49 years in good health and CMV-seronegative. Both conserved end residues are part of each CDR3. The order of the fields is clone size, D gene, J gene, V gene, CDR3 protein, CDR3 DNA. D genes are given only for firm matches. A clone size is listed for some rows: how often the clone was seen (once, few, many), or a class if it is expanded.

. TRBD1 TRBJ2-2 TRBV28 CASSLGGQGAGELFF TGTGCCAGCAGTTTAGGGGGACAGGGTGCCGGGGAGCTGTTTTTT
. . TRBJ2-3 TRBV6-1 CATQGLFASTDTQYF TGTGCCACCCAGGGGCTTTTCGCTAGCACAGATACGCAGTATTTT
. . TRBJ2-5 TRBV5-4 CASSPARGGAGETQYF TGTGCCAGCAGCCCGGCGAGGGGGGGGGCCGGAGAGACCCAGTACTTC
few . TRBJ1-2 TRBV25-1 CASSVSEGYSYGYTF TGTGCCAGCAGTGTTTCCGAGGGCTATAGCTATGGCTACACCTTC
. TRBD1 TRBJ1-5 TRBV5-8 CASSHRDRGTQPQHF TGTGCCAGCAGCCATCGGGACAGGGGAACTCAGCCCCAGCATTTT
few TRBD1 TRBJ1-6 TRBV19 CASSSQGASNSPLHF TGTGCCAGTAGTAGCCAGGGGGCGTCTAATTCACCCCTCCACTTT
. TRBD1 TRBJ2-7 TRBV27 CASSPRTGSYEQYF TGTGCCAGCAGTCCAAGGACAGGATCCTACGAGCAGTACTTC
. TRBD2 TRBJ2-1 TRBV7-9 CASSLGAGGPSREQFF TGTGCCAGCAGCTTAGGAGCGGGGGGGCCTAGCAGAGAGCAGTTCTTC
. TRBD1 TRBJ2-7 TRBV4-3 CASSREDRGVDEQYF TGCGCCAGCAGCCGAGAAGACAGGGGGGTTGACGAGCAGTACTTC
few . TRBJ1-4 TRBV18 CASSSDQQEKLFF TGTGCCAGCTCATCCGATCAACAGGAAAAACTGTTTTTT
. . TRBJ1-6 TRBV10-3 CAISAGTLDNSPLHF TGTGCCATCAGTGCAGGGACTCTCGATAATTCACCCCTCCACTTT
. TRBD1 TRBJ2-7 TRBV7-8 CASSLTETGGFYEQYF TGTGCCAGCAGCTTAACCGAGACAGGGGGCTTCTACGAGCAGTACTTC
. TRBD2 TRBJ2-3 TRBV6-5 CASRSGTTGYTQYF TGTGCCAGCAGATCCGGGACTACCGGCTATACGCAGTATTTT